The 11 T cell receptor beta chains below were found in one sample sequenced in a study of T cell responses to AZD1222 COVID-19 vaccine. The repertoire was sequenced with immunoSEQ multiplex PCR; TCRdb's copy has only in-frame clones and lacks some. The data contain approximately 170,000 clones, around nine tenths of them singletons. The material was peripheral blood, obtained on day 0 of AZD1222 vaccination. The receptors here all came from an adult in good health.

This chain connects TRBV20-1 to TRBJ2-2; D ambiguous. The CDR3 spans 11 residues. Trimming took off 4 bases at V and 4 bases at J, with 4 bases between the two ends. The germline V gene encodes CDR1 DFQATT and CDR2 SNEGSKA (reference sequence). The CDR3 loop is CSATTTGELFF. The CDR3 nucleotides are TGCAGTGCTACGACCACCGGGGAGCTGTTTTTT.

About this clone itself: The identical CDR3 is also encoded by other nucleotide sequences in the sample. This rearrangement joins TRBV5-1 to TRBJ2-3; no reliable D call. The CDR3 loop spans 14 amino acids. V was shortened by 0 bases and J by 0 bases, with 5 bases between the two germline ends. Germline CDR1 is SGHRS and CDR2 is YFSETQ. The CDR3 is CASSLGGSTDTQYF. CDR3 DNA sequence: TGCGCCAGCAGCTTGGGGGGAAGCACAGATACGCAGTATTTT.

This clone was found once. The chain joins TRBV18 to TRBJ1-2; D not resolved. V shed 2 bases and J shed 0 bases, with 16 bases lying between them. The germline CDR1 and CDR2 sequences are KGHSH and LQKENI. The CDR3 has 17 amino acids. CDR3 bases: TGTGCCAGCTCACCAGACCCAGGTATCCTGGCTAACTATGGCTACACCTTC. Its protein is CASSPDPGILANYGYTF. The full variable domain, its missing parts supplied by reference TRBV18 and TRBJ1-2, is NAGVMQNPRHLVRRRGQEARLRCSPMKGHSHVYWYRQLPEEGLKFMVYLQKENIIDESGMPKERFSAEFPKEGPSILRIQQVVRGDSAAYFCASSPDPGILANYGYTFGSGTRLTVV.

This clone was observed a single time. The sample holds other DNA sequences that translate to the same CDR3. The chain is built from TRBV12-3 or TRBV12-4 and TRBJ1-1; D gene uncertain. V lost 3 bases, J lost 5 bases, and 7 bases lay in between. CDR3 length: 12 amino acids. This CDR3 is CASSLGETEAFF. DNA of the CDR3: TGTGCCAGCAGTTTGGGTGAGACTGAAGCTTTCTTT.

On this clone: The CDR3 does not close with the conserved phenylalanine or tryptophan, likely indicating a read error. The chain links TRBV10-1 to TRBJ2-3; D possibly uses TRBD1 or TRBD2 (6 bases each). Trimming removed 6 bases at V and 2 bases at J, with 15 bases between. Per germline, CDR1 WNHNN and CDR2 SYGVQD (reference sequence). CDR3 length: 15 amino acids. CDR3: CASREGGNNTDTQYY. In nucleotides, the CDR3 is TGCGCCAGCAGGGAGGGGGGAAATAACACAGATACGCAGTATTAT.

The CDR3 region is CASSYVAANNSPLHF. The CDR3 DNA reads TGTGCCAGCAGTTACGTGGCAGCCAATAATTCACCCCTCCACTTT. This sequence joins TRBV6-6 and TRBJ1-6; no clear D. Trimming took 2 bases from V and 5 from J, leaving 10 bases between them. Per germline, CDR1 MNHNY and CDR2 SVGAGI (reference sequence). This CDR3 contains 15 residues.

The CDR3 spells CATREQGTGGDTQYF. The CDR3 bases are TGCGCCACCAGAGAGCAAGGGACCGGGGGAGATACGCAGTATTTT. This chain links TRBV5-1 with TRBJ2-3, with D possibly TRBD2 on 6 matching bases. Germline loops: CDR1 SGHRS, CDR2 YFSETQ. The CDR3 totals 15 residues. V lost 9 bases, J lost 5 bases, and 22 bases lay in between.

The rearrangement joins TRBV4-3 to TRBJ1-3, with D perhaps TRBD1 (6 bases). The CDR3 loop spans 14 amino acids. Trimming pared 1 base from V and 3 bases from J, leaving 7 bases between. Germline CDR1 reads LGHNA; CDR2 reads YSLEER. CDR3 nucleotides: TGCGCCAGCAGCCAAGGGACAGATGGAAACACCATATATTTT. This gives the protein CASSQGTDGNTIYF.

The CDR3 coding sequence is TGTGCCACCAGCTTTGAGATTGCAACTAATGAAAAACTGTTTTTT. Translating it yields CATSFEIATNEKLFF. The chain carries TRBV15 and TRBJ1-4; D remains unclear. The CDR3 has 15 residues. Germline CDR1 is LNHNV and CDR2 is YYDKDF (reference sequence). V shed 5 bases and J shed 0 bases, with 10 bases lying between them.

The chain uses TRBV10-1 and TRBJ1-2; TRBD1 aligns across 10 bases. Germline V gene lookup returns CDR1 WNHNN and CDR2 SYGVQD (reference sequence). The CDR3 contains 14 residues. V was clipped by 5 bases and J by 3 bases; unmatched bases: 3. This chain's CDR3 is CASSRDRGDYGYTF. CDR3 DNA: TGCGCCAGCAGTCGGGACAGGGGAGACTATGGCTACACCTTC.

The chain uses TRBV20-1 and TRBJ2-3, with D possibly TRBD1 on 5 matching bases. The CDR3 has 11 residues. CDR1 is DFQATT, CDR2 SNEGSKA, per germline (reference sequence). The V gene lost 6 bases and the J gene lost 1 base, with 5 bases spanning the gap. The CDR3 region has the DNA TGCAGTGCGACAGGCACAGATACGCAGTATTTT. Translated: CSATGTDTQYF.